This TCR beta chain was identified in a study of spatial heterogeneity in lung cancer. MiXCR was run by TCRdb on the 5' RACE reads, yielding one entry per CDR3 protein. There are roughly 1,300 distinct CDR3 sequences in the sample; around 6.3% occur only once, and approximately 16% lies in the top ten. This clonotype rates as large. As for time point: sample taken at primary tumor resection. Germline trimming cut 7 bases from V and 4 bases from J; bases unmatched to any gene: 4. CDR1 and CDR2 (germline): MDHEN, SYDVKM. CDR3 length: 14 residues. The specimen comprised normal lung tissue next to the tumor, sampled at surgery. This receptor was taken from a male donor with early-stage non-small cell lung cancer. The rearrangement joins TRBV28 to TRBJ1-6, with 7 bases matching TRBD1. This CDR3 is CASTSGQYNSPLHF. Here the CDR3 DNA reads TGTGCCAGCACCTCGGGACAGTATAATTCACCCCTCCACTTT.